This T cell receptor beta chain was identified in a study of T cells in Graves' hyperthyroidism and ophthalmopathy. CDR1 and CDR2 (germline): PRHDT, FYEKMQ (reference sequence). Deletions cut 5 bases from V and 4 bases from J, with 11 bases between. The CDR3 covers 13 residues. Amplification of TCR beta CDR3 regions was performed using RNA transcripts as template. The TCR CDR3 was amplified in a first-round RT-PCR using the HTBI primer set. TCRdb analysed the multiplex PCR reads with MiXCR anew, one entry per CDR3 protein. The sample comprises roughly 400,000 distinct CDR3 sequences, over 12% of which are singletons, and under 30% rests with the top ten. The diagnoses drew upon clinical symptoms, serum thyroxine and TRAb, thyroid ultrasound and orbital computed tomography. Extraction of PBMCs used roughly 10 ml of fresh peripheral blood. Note on this clonotype: Its antigen is unknown.

Broader study findings: Onset of ophthalmopathy came a median approximately 6.8 months after the model predicted it. Blood also showed most of the thyroid clonotypes that were expanded above 0.001.

The sequencing sample was made of blood. The rearrangement uses TRBV13 and TRBJ1-2; no reliable D call. The clonotype comes from a man aged 45-60 years with Graves' ophthalmopathy. The CDR3 loop reads CASSVLTGYGYTF. In DNA form, the CDR3 reads TGTGCCAGCAGCGTATTAACGGGCTATGGCTACACCTTC. The full variable domain, completed using reference TRBV13 and TRBJ1-2, is AAGVIQSPRHLIKEKRETATLKCYPIPRHDTVYWYQQGPGQDPQFLISFYEKMQSDKGSIPDRFSAQQFSDYHSELNMSSLELGDSALYFCASSVLTGYGYTFGSGTRLTVV.